The rows below give T cell receptor beta chains drawn from one sample of a study of OX40 agonist ivuxolimab in advanced cancers. Profiling relied on immunoSEQ multiplex PCR, and the TCRdb table lists in-frame clones only, not all of them. The sample consists of some 47,000 clones, about four fifths of them appearing once. Sequenced here: CD4+ or CD8+ T cells sorted from blood, sampled in a trial of the OX40 agonist ivuxolimab. These receptors were obtained from an adult with an advanced solid tumor such as melanoma, head and neck, liver or kidney cancer. Each CDR3 is given without its conserved first and last residue.

V: TRBV28
CDR3: ASSPPQHSLAYEQY

V: TRBV9
CDR3: ASSGGAGGPYNEQF

V: TRBV6-1
CDR3: ASTQGIEQY

V: TRBV7-9
CDR3: ASTPTGAGELF

V: TRBV29-1
CDR3: SALRASSGGSQETQY

V: TRBV28
CDR3: ASKGSGAF

V: TRBV7-2
CDR3: ASSPPGTRNSPLH

V: TRBV4-1
CDR3: ASSQEDSPPGQPQH

V: TRBV5-6
CDR3: ASSRGYNPNTEAF

V: TRBV7-8
CDR3: ASSLGGVSGYT

V: TRBV19
CDR3: ASSRSDRGLEKLF

V: TRBV7-8
CDR3: ASTAAGGYNEQF

V: TRBV7-2
CDR3: ASSRPGTENNEQF

V: TRBV6-5
CDR3: ASSSYVNTEAF

V: TRBV6-5
CDR3: ASSYTGARSGYT

V: TRBV29-1
CDR3: SVEDPGGENGYT

V: TRBV4-2
CDR3: ASSLRVGRMNTEAF

V: TRBV4-3
CDR3: ASSQEGHGGPRTQY

V: TRBV5-4
CDR3: ASSFLQINSPLH

V: TRBV7-2
CDR3: ASSFGQGEGQNIQY

V: TRBV10-3
CDR3: ATIPGRGTEAF

V: TRBV11-3
CDR3: ASSPGGLNTEAF

V: TRBV9
CDR3: ASSVGPDYGYT